The clone carrying this T cell receptor beta chain was counted ten times or more. The data derive from a study of human T cells and chemical hapten exposure. One entry per CDR3 protein results from TCRdb running MiXCR on the RACE reads. This repertoire shows approximately 89,000 distinct CDR3 sequences, more than 8.5% found once; its top ten account for 2% to 2.5%. As to time point: patch test 2, 6 weeks after DPC sensitization. The treatment was: therapeutic diphenylcyclopropenone sensitization with weekly scalp DPC. Whole blood, unfractionated, served as the material for total RNA extraction. CDR1 is SQVTM and CDR2 is ANQGSEA in the germline V gene. V was shortened by 2 bases and J by 3 bases, with 10 bases between the two germline ends. The CDR3 spans 13 residues.

The chain joins TRBV29-1 to TRBJ2-5; D tentatively reads TRBD1 or TRBD2 (6 bases each). The source was whole blood, collected in connection with sensitization to the hapten diphenylcyclopropenone (DPC). This sequence originates from a woman aged 25-40 years with alopecia areata. Some clones in this sample may be carry-over from other donors' samples. In DNA form, the CDR3 reads TGCAGCGTTGAAAAGGGGGGAAAAGAGACCCAGTACTTC. This sequence encodes CSVEKGGKETQYF. The full variable domain, completed using reference TRBV29-1 and TRBJ2-5, is SAVISQKPSRDICQRGTSLTIQCQVDSQVTMMFWYRQQPGQSLTLIATANQGSEATYESGFVIDKFPISRPNLTFSTLTVSNMSPEDSSIYLCSVEKGGKETQYFGPGTRLLVL.